The 28 T cell receptor beta chains presented below share a single source sample, sequenced in a study of spatial heterogeneity in lung cancer. Time point: sample taken at primary tumor resection. TCRdb independently ran MiXCR on the 5' RACE reads; one entry per CDR3 protein. The sample contains over 50,000 distinct CDR3 sequences, roughly 6.4% of which appear only once. The sample here was PBMCs, taken at surgery. The receptors originated from a female donor with early-stage non-small cell lung cancer.

This clonotype was recorded many times. This chain joins TRBV5-5 and TRBJ2-2; no firm D call. This CDR3 has 13 amino acids. Trimming cost V 5 bases and J 1 base, with 6 bases left between them. The germline CDR1 and CDR2 sequences are SGHKS and YYEKEE (reference sequence). CDR3 loop: CASRVVNTGELFF. The CDR3 DNA sequence: TGTGCCAGCAGAGTGGTGAACACCGGGGAGCTGTTTTTT.

This clonotype was detected ten times or more. The chain uses TRBV28 and TRBJ2-7; 9 positions match TRBD1. From germline, CDR1 is MDHEN and CDR2 SYDVKM. J lost 2 bases, V lost 4 bases, and 6 bases had no gene match. The CDR3 loop spans 15 amino acids. The CDR3 nucleotides read TGTGCCAGCAGTTCAACAGGGGGCAGTGCCTACGAGCAGTACGTC. Amino acid sequence: CASSSTGGSAYEQYV.

This clonotype appeared many times. The chain employs TRBV11-3 and TRBJ2-1; a possible D gene is TRBD1 (5 bases). This CDR3 region has 14 residues. The V end was cut by 3 bases, the J end by 4 bases, with 10 bases between. Germline assignment: CDR1 SGHNT and CDR2 YENEEA. The CDR3 DNA is TGTGCCAGCAGCTTCGCGACAGAATACAATGAGCAGTTCTTC. It translates to CASSFATEYNEQFF.

This clonotype was detected many times. The V and J genes are TRBV5-1 and TRBJ2-7, with a tentative D call TRBD1 (5 bases). Trimming pared 3 bases from V and 4 bases from J, leaving 14 bases between. Germline values: CDR1 SGHRS, CDR2 YFSETQ. The CDR3 consists of 14 residues. The DNA of the CDR3 is TGCGCCAGCAGCTGGAGACAGCAGAGGTACGAGCAGTACGTC. It yields the protein CASSWRQQRYEQYV.

This clonotype was seen a few times. This chain uses TRBV7-2 with TRBJ2-2, with D possibly TRBD2 on 6 matching bases. The CDR3 extends over 16 amino acids. Germline assignment: CDR1 SGHTA and CDR2 FQGNSA. With 4 bases removed from V and 2 bases from J, the gap between germline ends came to 14 bases. CDR3 coding DNA: TGTGCCAGCAGCTACAACGGAGGGGCTAACACCGGGGAGCTGTTTTTT. Translated: CASSYNGGANTGELFF.

This clonotype occurred a few times. This is likely a read error, given that the CDR3 carries no conserved phenylalanine or tryptophan at its end. The DNA is omitted, as the CDR3 cannot be located on it reliably, and the CDR3 follows TCRdb's listing. The V gene is TRBV2, the J gene TRBJ2-3; the D call of TRBD1 is as the table states it, not checked on the DNA. A total of 12 residues make up the CDR3, ends included. The germline gives CDR1 SNHLY, CDR2 FYNNEI. CDR3 region: CASSIRGSPVGV.

The rearrangement joins TRBV6-2 or TRBV6-3 to TRBJ2-5, with D possibly being TRBD2 (5 bases). Germline-derived CDR1 and CDR2 are MNHEY and SVGEGT. V was pared by 0 bases and J by 4 bases, with 12 bases between. The CDR3 consists of 15 residues. This CDR3 reads CASSYSSRGGETQYF. In DNA form, the CDR3 reads TGTGCCAGCAGTTACTCCTCGCGAGGAGGAGAGACCCAGTACTTC.

In this sample, this clonotype turned up many times. This chain connects TRBV4-2 to TRBJ2-5, with D tentatively TRBD2 (6 bases). Germline assignment: CDR1 LGHNA and CDR2 YNFKEQ. CDR3 length equals 15 residues. V gave up 1 base and J gave up 1 base, with 10 bases separating them. The CDR3: CASSQGGGTQETQYF. CDR3 bases: TGTGCCAGCAGCCAAGGGGGCGGGACCCAAGAGACCCAGTACTTC.

This clonotype has at least ten counts. The CDR3 here is CASSFNGLAETQYF. DNA of the CDR3: TGTGCCAGCAGCTTTAACGGACTAGCGGAGACCCAGTACTTC. The V call is TRBV7-2, the J call TRBJ2-5; 9 positions match TRBD2. The CDR3 loop spans 14 amino acids. Germline trimming cut 3 bases from V and 5 bases from J; bases unmatched to any gene: 4. Germline CDR1 and CDR2: SGHTA and FQGNSA.

This clonotype was recorded many times. This chain connects TRBV25-1 to TRBJ1-4; D gene ambiguous. V was clipped by 7 bases and J by 8 bases, with 17 bases between them. Germline V gene lookup returns CDR1 MGHDK and CDR2 SYGVNS. The CDR3 is 14 amino acids. The CDR3 loop reads CASKEDRVKEKLFF. CDR3 DNA: TGTGCCAGCAAAGAGGACCGTGTCAAAGAAAAACTGTTTTTT.

This clonotype was observed at least ten times. The chain employs TRBV3-1 and TRBJ2-1; 9 bases align to TRBD1. The germline V gene encodes CDR1 LGHDT and CDR2 YNNKEL (reference sequence). J lost 4 bases, V lost 4 bases, and 2 bases had no gene match. CDR3 size: 14 residues. CDR3 loop: CASSPGQGYNEQFF. The CDR3 nucleotides are TGTGCCAGCAGCCCGGGACAGGGATACAATGAGCAGTTCTTC.

This clonotype was seen repeatedly, ten times or more. V usage is TRBV6-5 and J usage is TRBJ1-1, with D possibly TRBD1 on 6 matching bases. V dropped 7 bases and J dropped 1 base, with 13 bases sitting between them. CDR1 is MNHEY, CDR2 SVGAGI, per germline. The CDR3 runs 14 residues. CDR3 loop: CASKVGQKNTEAFF. As DNA, the CDR3 is TGTGCCAGCAAGGTAGGACAGAAGAACACTGAAGCTTTCTTT.

This clonotype was seen more than once but under ten times. The J gene is TRBJ1-1, the V gene TRBV29-1; D not resolved. V dropped 3 bases and J dropped 1 base, with 12 bases sitting between them. CDR3 size: 14 residues. Germline loops: CDR1 SQVTM, CDR2 ANQGSEA. DNA for the CDR3: TGCAGCGTTGATTATGGGTACAGGAACACTGAAGCTTTCTTT. Its protein product is CSVDYGYRNTEAFF.

This clonotype was picked up many times. V is TRBV3-1 and J is TRBJ1-1; D is possibly TRBD1 (5 bases). In germline, CDR1 is LGHDT, CDR2 YNNKEL (reference sequence). The germline V and J ends were trimmed by 0 bases and 8 bases, with 13 bases remaining between them. This CDR3 is 14 amino acids long. CDR3 DNA sequence: TGTGCCAGCAGCCAAGATATCAGGGTTTCGGAAGCTTTCTTT. This encodes CASSQDIRVSEAFF.

This clonotype was seen at least ten times. The genes are TRBV9 and TRBJ2-5; 7 bases line up with TRBD2. After removal of 2 bases from V and 1 base from J, the junction contained 2 bases not matched to a gene. Germline V gene lookup returns CDR1 SGDLS and CDR2 YYNGEE. The CDR3 is 14 amino acids. CDR3 in amino acids: CASSVGGVQETQYF. The DNA for the CDR3 is TGTGCCAGCAGCGTTGGGGGGGTCCAAGAGACCCAGTACTTC.

V gene TRBV6-6 combines with J gene TRBJ1-3; the D is unclear. CDR3 length: 15 residues. V lost 0 bases, J lost 4 bases, and 10 bases lay in between. Germline CDR1 MNHNY, CDR2 SVGAGI (reference sequence). The CDR3 nucleotides are TGTGCCAGCAGTTACTCGCGCGATAGGGGAAACACCATATATTTT. Amino acids: CASSYSRDRGNTIYF.

The chain carries TRBV4-1 and TRBJ2-7; 8 bases agree with TRBD1. This CDR3 is 14 amino acids long. The V and J ends lost 0 bases and 5 bases, in that order; junction bases with no gene match: 3. Per germline, CDR1 MGHRA and CDR2 YSYEKL. CDR3 protein: CASSQDQGANEQYV. CDR3 DNA: TGCGCCAGCAGCCAAGACCAGGGGGCAAACGAGCAGTACGTC.

In this sample, this clonotype is medium-sized. The genes are TRBV27 and TRBJ2-2, with a tentative D call TRBD2 (6 bases). The CDR3 sequence is 14 residues long. V was cut by 3 bases and J by 2 bases, with 7 bases left in between. Germline lookup yields CDR1 MNHEY and CDR2 SMNVEV (reference sequence). The CDR3 sequence is CASSLGLNTGELFF. CDR3 nucleotide sequence: TGTGCCAGCAGTTTGGGACTTAACACCGGGGAGCTGTTTTTT.

In its sample, this clonotype was seen many times. The rearrangement uses TRBV3-1 and TRBJ1-1; no clear D gene. The V end was cut by 4 bases, the J end by 0 bases, with 9 bases between. The CDR3 consists of 14 residues. The V gene's germline CDR1 is LGHDT and CDR2 YNNKEL (reference sequence). DNA of the CDR3: TGTGCCAGCAGCCTTCCTGGGGTGAACACTGAAGCTTTCTTT. Translated, it gives CASSLPGVNTEAFF.

This clonotype was observed at least ten times. The CDR3 region has the DNA TGTGCCAGCAGATTGGGACAGGGTGTCACTGAAGCTTTCTTT. The encoded protein is CASRLGQGVTEAFF. The chain recombines TRBV7-3 with TRBJ1-1; 9 bases line up with TRBD1. V dropped 6 bases and J dropped 4; count of bases not matched to a gene: 6. There are 14 residues in the CDR3. In germline, CDR1 is SGHTA, CDR2 FQGTGA. Full variable domain (outside the CDR3, taken from reference TRBV7-3 and TRBJ1-1): GAGVSQTPSNKVTEKGKYVELRCDPISGHTALYWYRQSLGQGPEFLIYFQGTGAADDSGLPNDRFFAVRPEGSVSTLKIQRTERGDSAVYLCASRLGQGVTEAFFGQGTRLTVV.

The chain combines TRBV4-1 with TRBJ2-7; TRBD2 aligns across 8 bases. This CDR3 region has 16 residues. CDR1 is MGHRA and CDR2 is YSYEKL in the germline V gene. CDR3 amino acids: CTSSQVLFPGGGEQYV. CDR3 DNA: TGCACCAGCAGCCAAGTCCTCTTCCCGGGAGGGGGCGAGCAGTACGTC.

This clonotype was counted at least ten times. The rearrangement joins TRBV24-1 to TRBJ2-5, with D hard to call. Germline lookup yields CDR1 KGHDR and CDR2 SFDVKD. Trimming cost V 4 bases and J 2 bases, with 7 bases left between them. The CDR3 covers 13 residues. In DNA form, the CDR3 reads TGTGCCACCAGTGAGAACTCACAAGAGACCCAGTACTTC. Protein sequence: CATSENSQETQYF.

This clonotype occurred once. This may come from a read error, since a much larger clone is one base off. The chain employs TRBV5-5 and TRBJ2-3; 8 nucleotides align to TRBD1. CDR1 and CDR2 from the germline V gene are SGHKS and YYEKEE (reference sequence). The CDR3 has 17 residues. CDR3 DNA sequence: TGTGCCAGCAGCTTGGGACAGGGGCTGGGGTTCGCAGATACGCAGAATTTT. Its protein product is CASSLGQGLGFADTQNF.

This clonotype came up a few times. The chain carries TRBV24-1 and TRBJ2-2, with 8 nucleotides matching TRBD2. The germline gives CDR1 KGHDR, CDR2 SFDVKD. CDR3 length: 17 amino acids. V was pared by 3 bases and J by 0 bases, with 5 bases of the junction left unmatched. The CDR3 DNA reads TGTGCCACCAGTGATCCGACTAGCGTCGCGAACACCGGGGAGCTGTTTTTT. Its protein product is CATSDPTSVANTGELFF.

At least ten counts were recorded for this clonotype. The chain has TRBV5-1 and TRBJ1-1, with D hard to call. V shed 1 base and J shed 7 bases, with 5 bases lying between them. CDR3 size: 11 residues. Germline V lookup: CDR1 SGHRS, CDR2 YFSETQ. The CDR3 nucleotides are TGCGCCAGCAGCTTGTCGGGTGAAGCTTTCTTT. Its translation is CASSLSGEAFF. The whole variable domain, filled in from reference TRBV5-1 and TRBJ1-1, reads KAGVTQTPRYLIKTRGQQVTLSCSPISGHRSVSWYQQTPGQGLQFLFEYFSETQRNKGNFPGRFSGRQFSNSRSEMNVSTLELGDSALYLCASSLSGEAFFGQGTRLTVV.

This clonotype was found a few times. This chain links TRBV7-8 with TRBJ2-2; possibly TRBD1 for D (6 bases). The germline V gene has CDR1 SGHVS and CDR2 FQNEAQ. The V gene lost 5 bases and the J gene lost 0 bases, with 10 bases spanning the gap. The CDR3 totals 15 residues. The CDR3, as DNA: TGTGCCAGCAGCCACACAGGGCCGAACACCGGGGAGCTGTTTTTT. Its translation: CASSHTGPNTGELFF.

This clonotype was counted many times. The V gene is TRBV6-5, the J gene TRBJ1-2, with TRBD1 as a possible D gene (5 bases). The CDR3 sequence is 14 residues long. V lost 6 bases and J 2 bases, leaving 13 bases between the germline ends. The germline V gene encodes CDR1 MNHEY and CDR2 SVGAGI. Written as DNA, the CDR3 is TGTGCCAGCAGCTCCGGGACCGACAACTATGGCTACACCTTC. Its translation is CASSSGTDNYGYTF.

In its sample, this clonotype was seen many times. The V call is TRBV11-3, the J call TRBJ2-3; D is undetermined. The CDR3 runs to 12 residues. The germline V gene has CDR1 SGHNT and CDR2 YENEEA. The V end was cut by 1 base, the J end by 3 bases, with 2 bases between. The CDR3 loop is CASSLVTDTQYF. For the CDR3, the DNA is TGTGCCAGCAGCTTAGTAACAGATACGCAGTATTTT.